This T cell receptor beta chain was obtained from a study of shared clonotypes between healthy human individuals. Findings and caveats of the study: Approximately 5.1% was the fraction of naive CD4 clonotypes found shared across a few donors.

Sequenced by immunoSEQ multiplex PCR; TCRdb stores in-frame clones only, minus some. The sample carries over 2 million clones, 90% to 95% recorded once. Deletions cut 1 base from V and 4 bases from J, with 16 bases between. This CDR3 region has 16 residues. Germline V gene lookup returns CDR1 SGHVS and CDR2 FQNEAQ. In the case of this clone: The target antigen is unknown.

This TCR came from a man between 18 and 35 years old in good health. The sequenced sample consisted of naive CD4+ T cells sorted from blood. The sample's subset: CD45RA+ positively selected. This chain uses TRBV7-8 with TRBJ1-1, with D perhaps matching TRBD1 (6 bases). CDR3 DNA sequence: TGTGCCAGCAGCTTAGGGGGGCTCCTAAAGAGCACTGAAGCTTTCTTT. It yields the protein CASSLGGLLKSTEAFF.